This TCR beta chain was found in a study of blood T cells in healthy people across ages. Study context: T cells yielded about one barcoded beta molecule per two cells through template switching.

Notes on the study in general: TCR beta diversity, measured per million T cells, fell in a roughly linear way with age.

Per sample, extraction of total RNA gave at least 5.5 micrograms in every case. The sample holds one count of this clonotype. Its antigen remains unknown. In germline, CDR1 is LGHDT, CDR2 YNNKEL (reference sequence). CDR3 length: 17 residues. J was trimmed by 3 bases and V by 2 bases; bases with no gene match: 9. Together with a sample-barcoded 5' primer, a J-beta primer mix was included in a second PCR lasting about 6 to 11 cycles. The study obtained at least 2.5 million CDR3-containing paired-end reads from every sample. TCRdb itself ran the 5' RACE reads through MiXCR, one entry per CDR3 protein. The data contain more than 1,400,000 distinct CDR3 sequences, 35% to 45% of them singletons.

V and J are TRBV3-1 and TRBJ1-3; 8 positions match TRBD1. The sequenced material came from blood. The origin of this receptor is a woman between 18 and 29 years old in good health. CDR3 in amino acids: CASSQRGAGGIGNTIYF. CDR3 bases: TGTGCCAGCAGCCAACGTGGGGCAGGGGGCATTGGAAACACCATATATTTT. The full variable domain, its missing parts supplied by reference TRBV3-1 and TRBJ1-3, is DTAVSQTPKYLVTQMGNDKSIKCEQNLGHDTMYWYKQDSKKFLKIMFSYNNKELIINETVPNRFSPKSPDKAHLNLHINSLELGDSAVYFCASSQRGAGGIGNTIYFGEGSWLTVV.